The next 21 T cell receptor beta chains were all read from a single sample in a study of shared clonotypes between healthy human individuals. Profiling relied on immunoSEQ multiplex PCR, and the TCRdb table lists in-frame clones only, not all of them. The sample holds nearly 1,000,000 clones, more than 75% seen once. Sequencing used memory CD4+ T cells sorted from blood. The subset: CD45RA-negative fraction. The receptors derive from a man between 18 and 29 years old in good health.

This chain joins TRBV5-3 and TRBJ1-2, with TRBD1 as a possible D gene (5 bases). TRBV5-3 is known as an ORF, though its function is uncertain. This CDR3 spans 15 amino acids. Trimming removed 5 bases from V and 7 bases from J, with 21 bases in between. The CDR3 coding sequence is TGTGCCAGAAGTAAAAATCAGGGCGCAAGGATTGGCTACACCTTC. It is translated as CARSKNQGARIGYTF.

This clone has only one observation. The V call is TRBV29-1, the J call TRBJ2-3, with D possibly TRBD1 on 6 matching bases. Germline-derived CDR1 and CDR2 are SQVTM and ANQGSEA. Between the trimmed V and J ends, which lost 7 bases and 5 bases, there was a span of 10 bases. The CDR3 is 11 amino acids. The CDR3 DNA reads TGCAGCGCAACAGGGTTAGATACGCAGTATTTT. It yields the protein CSATGLDTQYF.

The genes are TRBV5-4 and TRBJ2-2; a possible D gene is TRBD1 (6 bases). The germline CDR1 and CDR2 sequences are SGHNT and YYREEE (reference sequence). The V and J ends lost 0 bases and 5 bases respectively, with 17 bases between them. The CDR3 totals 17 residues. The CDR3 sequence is CASSLGASQGKTGELFF. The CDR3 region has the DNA TGTGCCAGCAGCTTGGGTGCCTCCCAGGGGAAAACCGGGGAGCTGTTTTTT.

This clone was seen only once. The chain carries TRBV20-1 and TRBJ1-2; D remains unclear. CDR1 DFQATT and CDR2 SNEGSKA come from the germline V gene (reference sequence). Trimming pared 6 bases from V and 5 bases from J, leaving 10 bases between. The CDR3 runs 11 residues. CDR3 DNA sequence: TGCAGTGCCACCATCTCTTATGGCTACACCTTC. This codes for CSATISYGYTF.

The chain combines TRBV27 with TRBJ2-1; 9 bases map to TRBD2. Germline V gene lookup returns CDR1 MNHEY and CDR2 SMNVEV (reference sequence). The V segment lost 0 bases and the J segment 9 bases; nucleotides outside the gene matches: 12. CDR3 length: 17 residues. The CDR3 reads CASSLSSALAGMGEQFF. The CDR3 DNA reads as TGTGCCAGCAGTTTATCGTCTGCGCTAGCGGGGATGGGTGAGCAGTTCTTC.

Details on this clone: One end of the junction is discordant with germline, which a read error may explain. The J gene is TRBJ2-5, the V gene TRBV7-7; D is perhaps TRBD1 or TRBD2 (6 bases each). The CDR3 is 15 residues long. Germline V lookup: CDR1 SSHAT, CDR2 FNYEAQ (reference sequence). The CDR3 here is CASSLEGGRQETQYF. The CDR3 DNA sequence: TGTGCTAGCAGCTTAGAAGGGGGGCGCCAAGAGACCCAGTACTTC.

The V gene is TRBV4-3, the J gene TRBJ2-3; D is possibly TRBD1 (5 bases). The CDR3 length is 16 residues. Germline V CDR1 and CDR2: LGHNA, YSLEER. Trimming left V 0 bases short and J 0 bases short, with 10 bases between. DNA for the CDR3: TGCGCCAGCAGCCAAGACCAGGGCACTAGCACAGATACGCAGTATTTT. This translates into CASSQDQGTSTDTQYF.

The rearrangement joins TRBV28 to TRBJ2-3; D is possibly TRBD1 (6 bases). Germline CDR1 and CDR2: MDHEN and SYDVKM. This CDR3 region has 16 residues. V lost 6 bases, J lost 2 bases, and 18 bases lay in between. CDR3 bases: TGTGCCAGCAGCCAGATGACAGGAGACCCCACAGATACGCAGTATTTT. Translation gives CASSQMTGDPTDTQYF.

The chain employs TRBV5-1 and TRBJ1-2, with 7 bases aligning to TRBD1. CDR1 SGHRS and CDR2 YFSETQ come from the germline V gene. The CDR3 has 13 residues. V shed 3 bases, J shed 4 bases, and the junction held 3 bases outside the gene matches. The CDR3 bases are TGCGCCAGCAGCTCGACAGGGATCTATGGCTACACCTTC. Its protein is CASSSTGIYGYTF. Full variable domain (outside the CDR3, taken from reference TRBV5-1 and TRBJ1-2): KAGVTQTPRYLIKTRGQQVTLSCSPISGHRSVSWYQQTPGQGLQFLFEYFSETQRNKGNFPGRFSGRQFSNSRSEMNVSTLELGDSALYLCASSSTGIYGYTFGSGTRLTVV.

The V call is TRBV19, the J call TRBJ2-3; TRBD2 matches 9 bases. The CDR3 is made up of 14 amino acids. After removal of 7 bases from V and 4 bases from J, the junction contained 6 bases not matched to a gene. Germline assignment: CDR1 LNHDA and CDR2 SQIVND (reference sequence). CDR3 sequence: CASKGGGAPDTQYF. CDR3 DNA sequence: TGTGCCAGTAAAGGCGGGGGGGCGCCAGATACGCAGTATTTT.

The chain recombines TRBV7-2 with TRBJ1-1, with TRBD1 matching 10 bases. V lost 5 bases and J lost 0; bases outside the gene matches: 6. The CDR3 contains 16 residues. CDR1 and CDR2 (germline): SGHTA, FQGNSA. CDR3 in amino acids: CASSLGQGGLNTEAFF. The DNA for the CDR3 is TGTGCCAGCAGCCTCGGACAGGGGGGCCTGAACACTGAAGCTTTCTTT.

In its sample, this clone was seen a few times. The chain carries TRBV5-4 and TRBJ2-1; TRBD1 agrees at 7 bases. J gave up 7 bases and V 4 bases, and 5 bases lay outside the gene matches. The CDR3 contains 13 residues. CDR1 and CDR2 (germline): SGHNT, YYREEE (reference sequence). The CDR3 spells CASSLDRQNEQFF. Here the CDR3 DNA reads TGTGCCAGCAGCCTGGACAGGCAAAATGAGCAGTTCTTC.

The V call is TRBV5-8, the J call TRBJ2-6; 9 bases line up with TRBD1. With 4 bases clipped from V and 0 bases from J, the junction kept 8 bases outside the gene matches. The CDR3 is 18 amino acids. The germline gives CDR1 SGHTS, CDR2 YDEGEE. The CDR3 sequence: CASSAWTGDHSGANVLTF. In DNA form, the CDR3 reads TGTGCCAGCAGCGCCTGGACAGGGGACCACTCTGGGGCCAACGTCCTGACTTTC.

The DNA for the CDR3 is TGTGCCAGCAGTTACAGGTTGGCATCTGGCGAGCAGTACTTC. Translation gives CASSYRLASGEQYF. The chain couples TRBV6-6 to TRBJ2-7; D gene uncertain. Trimming pared 2 bases from V and 6 bases from J, leaving 14 bases between. Germline loops: CDR1 MNHNY, CDR2 SVGAGI (reference sequence). The CDR3 length is 14 residues.

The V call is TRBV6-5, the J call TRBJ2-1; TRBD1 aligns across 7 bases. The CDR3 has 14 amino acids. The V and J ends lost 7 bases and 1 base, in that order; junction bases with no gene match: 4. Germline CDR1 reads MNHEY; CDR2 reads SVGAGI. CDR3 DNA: TGTGCCAGCAAAAGGGGGCCTTCCTACAATGAGCAGTTCTTC. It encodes CASKRGPSYNEQFF.

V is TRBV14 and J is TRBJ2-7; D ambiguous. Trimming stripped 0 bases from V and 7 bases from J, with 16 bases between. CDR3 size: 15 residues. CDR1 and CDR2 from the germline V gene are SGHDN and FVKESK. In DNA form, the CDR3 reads TGTGCCAGCAGCCAAGATTCAGCGATCACCCTAGAGCAGTACTTC. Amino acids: CASSQDSAITLEQYF.

In DNA form, the CDR3 reads TGTGCCAGCCGAACGGAGGGTGAAAAGACCCAGTACTTC. Translation gives CASRTEGEKTQYF. The chain joins TRBV6-1 to TRBJ2-5; maybe TRBD2 (6 bases). V lost 8 bases, J lost 6 bases, and 16 bases lay in between. Per germline, CDR1 MNHNS and CDR2 SASEGT. The CDR3 covers 13 residues.

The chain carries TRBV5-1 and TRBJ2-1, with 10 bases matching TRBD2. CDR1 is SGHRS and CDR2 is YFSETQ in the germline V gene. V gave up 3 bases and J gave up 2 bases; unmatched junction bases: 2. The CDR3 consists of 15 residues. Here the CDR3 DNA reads TGCGCCAGCAGCTGGACTAGCGGTGCCTACAATGAGCAGTTCTTC. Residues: CASSWTSGAYNEQFF.

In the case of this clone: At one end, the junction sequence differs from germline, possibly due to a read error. DNA for the CDR3: TGTGCCAGCAGCTTAGCGGACAGGTTGCACTTC. Translation: CASSLADRLHF. The rearrangement links TRBV7-8 to TRBJ2-7; 7 bases match TRBD1. This CDR3 spans 11 amino acids. Germline CDR1 is SGHVS and CDR2 is FQNEAQ.

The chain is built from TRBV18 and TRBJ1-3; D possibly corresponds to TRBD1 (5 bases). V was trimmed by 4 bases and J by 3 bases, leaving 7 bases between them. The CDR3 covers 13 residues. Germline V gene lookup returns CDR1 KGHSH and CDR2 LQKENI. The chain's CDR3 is CASSLGRGNTIYF. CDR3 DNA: TGTGCCAGCTCACTGGGACGTGGAAACACCATATATTTT.

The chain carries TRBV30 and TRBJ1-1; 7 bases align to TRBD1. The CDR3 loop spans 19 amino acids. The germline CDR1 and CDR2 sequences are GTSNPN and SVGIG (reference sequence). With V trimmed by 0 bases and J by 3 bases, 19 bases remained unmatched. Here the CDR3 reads CAWSVRRTGGGGGDTEAFF. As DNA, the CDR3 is TGTGCCTGGAGTGTACGAAGGACAGGTGGGGGCGGCGGGGACACTGAAGCTTTCTTT.